This TCR beta chain was identified during a study of CD8 T cells in ankylosing spondylitis. Points from the study as a whole: Matched synovial fluid from ankylosing spondylitis patients was reported to be enriched for disease-linked clones. Disease-associated clonotypes exhibited CD8+ identity and were relatively infrequent in peripheral blood. A TCR beta motif of eight highly homologous variants appeared characteristic of ankylosing spondylitis blood.

Generation of TCR beta libraries employed quantitative 5'-RACE incorporating molecular barcodes. TCRdb reprocessed the 5' RACE reads with MiXCR, giving one entry per CDR3 protein. The sample records roughly 90,000 distinct CDR3 sequences, about 8.3% being singletons. This clonotype was picked up many times. Its antigen is not known. The receptor was isolated from a male donor with ankylosing spondylitis or in good health (not recorded which). Sequenced sample: blood, either unsorted or a sorted T cell fraction (not recorded which).

CDR3 bases: TGTGCCAGCCGTCCCACTAGCGGGAGGACAGATACGCAGTATTTT. It yields the protein CASRPTSGRTDTQYF. This chain joins TRBV6-2 or TRBV6-3 and TRBJ2-3, with TRBD2 matching 12 bases. Trimming cost V 8 bases and J 3 bases; bases outside gene matches: 6. The germline CDR1 and CDR2 sequences are MNHEY and SVGEGT. The CDR3 sequence is 15 residues long.